Listed here are 2 T cell receptor beta chains from one sample, sequenced in a study of shared clonotypes between healthy human individuals. As defined, naive CD8 cells were CD45RO-negative and positively selected for CCR7, with terminally differentiated effector memory CD45RA+ cells excluded. The table came from immunoSEQ multiplex PCR; TCRdb's copy has only in-frame clones and leaves some out. The sample contains some 1,900,000 clones, roughly 94% of which appear only once. Sequenced: naive CD8+ T cells sorted from blood. Source of these receptors: a man between 18 and 35 years old in good health.

The chain has TRBV9 and TRBJ2-7; maybe TRBD1 (5 bases). The germline V gene encodes CDR1 SGDLS and CDR2 YYNGEE. V shed 0 bases and J shed 3 bases, with 10 bases lying between them. The CDR3 is made up of 14 amino acids. The chain's CDR3 is CASSVAPGLYEQYF. The CDR3, as DNA: TGTGCCAGCAGCGTAGCCCCAGGGCTCTACGAGCAGTACTTC.

V and J are TRBV10-3 and TRBJ1-2; 10 bases agree with TRBD1. There are 16 residues in the CDR3. Looked up from germline, CDR1 is ENHRY and CDR2 is SYGVKD. V gave up 7 bases and J gave up 3 bases; unmatched junction bases: 11. The CDR3 is CAINTGQGTSYYGYTF. In DNA, the CDR3 is TGTGCCATCAATACGGGACAGGGGACTAGCTACTATGGCTACACCTTC.